The 27 T cell receptor beta chains presented below share a single source sample, sequenced in a study of molecular identifiers for immune sequencing clone quantification (dated by TCRdb to between 2018 and 2020). Library creation used PCR. Sequencing took place on an Illumina HiSeq 4000. Using fastp trimming at Q25 and MiXCR clonotype assembly, TCRdb reanalyzed the public sequencing data and kept in-frame beta chains. Records with the same CDR3 protein are collapsed into one entry carrying the most frequent genes and DNA. This sample comprises fewer than 350,000 distinct CDR3 sequences, about 20% of them detected only once. The ten largest clones capture over 0.7% of the sample. Sequencing was performed on naive CD8+ T cells from blood, with Jurkat cell RNA spiked in. The intended sense of this specimen's cell subset or site label: FACS-sorted CD8+CD4-CCR7+CD45RA+ naive T cells. The receptors come from a human donor in good health. Some libraries in this study had Jurkat cell RNA spiked in.

This clonotype was found a few times. V gene TRBV19 combines with J gene TRBJ2-7; no definite D call. This CDR3 spans 14 amino acids. Germline V gene lookup returns CDR1 LNHDA and CDR2 SQIVND (reference sequence). V was cut by 1 base and J by 2 bases, with 9 bases left in between. The CDR3 is CASSIGVTAYEQYF. For the CDR3, the DNA is TGTGCCAGTAGTATAGGAGTTACCGCCTACGAGCAGTACTTC.

The sample holds many counts of this clonotype. The chain uses TRBV4-1 and TRBJ2-1; tentative D call: TRBD2 (6 bases). Trimming shortened V by 1 base and J by 1 base, and 8 bases separated the two germline ends. This CDR3 region has 15 residues. Germline values: CDR1 MGHRA, CDR2 YSYEKL. The DNA of the CDR3 is TGCGCCAGCAGCCAAGTCCTAGCGTCCTACAATGAGCAGTTCTTC. Amino acid sequence: CASSQVLASYNEQFF.

CDR3 coding DNA: TGTGCCAGCAGTTTCCGGCGAAGCACAGATACGCAGTATTTT. It encodes CASSFRRSTDTQYF. The V gene is TRBV12-3 or TRBV12-4, the J gene TRBJ2-3; D is ambiguous. The V end lost 3 bases, the J end lost 0 bases, and 7 bases lay between the germline ends. The CDR3 sequence is 14 residues long.

This clonotype has at least ten counts. CDR3 DNA sequence: TGCGCCAGCAGCCCCGAGTTGCTAGCGGGAGGCTTCGAGTTCTTC. This gives the protein CASSPELLAGGFEFF. V gene TRBV4-1 combines with J gene TRBJ2-1, with 11 bases that match TRBD2. The germline V gene has CDR1 MGHRA and CDR2 YSYEKL. The CDR3 contains 15 residues. Germline trimming cut 4 bases from V and 14 bases from J; bases unmatched to any gene: 13.

This clonotype was counted a few times. The chain joins TRBV5-1 to TRBJ2-3; D gene uncertain. The germline V gene has CDR1 SGHRS and CDR2 YFSETQ. This CDR3 spans 15 amino acids. Deletions cut 1 base from V and 0 bases from J, with 9 bases between. CDR3 DNA: TGCGCCAGCAGCTTGCAGCCGGAGAGCACAGATACGCAGTATTTT. It translates to CASSLQPESTDTQYF.

This clonotype has a count of ten or more. The chain links TRBV29-1 to TRBJ1-1, with D maybe TRBD1 (5 bases). CDR1 and CDR2 from the germline V gene are SQVTM and ANQGSEA. The CDR3 sequence is 12 residues long. Deletions cut 6 bases from V and 5 bases from J, with 13 bases between. CDR3 sequence reads: CSVGGEYTEAFF. The CDR3 DNA reads as TGCAGCGTCGGGGGGGAGTATACTGAAGCTTTCTTT.

The chain recombines TRBV19 with TRBJ2-7; tentatively, D is TRBD2 (6 bases). CDR1 LNHDA and CDR2 SQIVND come from the germline V gene (reference sequence). Trimming cost V 5 bases and J 2 bases, with 13 bases left between them. CDR3 length: 14 amino acids. CDR3 DNA sequence: TGTGCCAGTAGTGCGGGATGGGGGACCTACGAGCAGTACTTC. This encodes CASSAGWGTYEQYF.

This clonotype was picked up one time. A much larger clone lies a single base off, so this may be a read error. DNA of the CDR3: TGTGCCAGCAGCTTAGAGATTGGACTAGCCCTCACAGATATGCAGTATTTT. Translation: CASSLEIGLALTDMQYF. This rearrangement joins TRBV7-8 to TRBJ2-3; the match to TRBD2 covers 8 bases. The V gene's germline CDR1 is SGHVS and CDR2 FQNEAQ. The CDR3 contains 17 residues.

This clonotype was found many times. V gene TRBV5-1 combines with J gene TRBJ2-7; TRBD1 might be the D (5 bases). V was shortened by 0 bases and J by 1 base, with 8 bases between the two germline ends. CDR1 is SGHRS and CDR2 is YFSETQ in the germline V gene. This CDR3 has 14 residues. CDR3 residues: CASSLDRQSYEQYF. The DNA for the CDR3 is TGCGCCAGCAGCTTGGATCGACAGTCCTACGAGCAGTACTTC.

A remark on this clonotype: This may be a read error, as it is one base from a much larger clone. This chain connects TRBV29-1 to TRBJ2-3; TRBD2 might be the D (6 bases). Germline V gene data show CDR1 as SQVTM and CDR2 as ANQGSEA. The V gene lost 0 bases and the J gene lost 0 bases, with 10 bases spanning the gap. The CDR3 consists of 15 residues. DNA of the CDR3: TGCAGCGTTGAAGAAGGAGGGGCTAGCACAGATACGCAGTATTTT. Translation: CSVEEGGASTDTQYF.

This clonotype has at least ten counts. The chain couples TRBV9 to TRBJ1-1; TRBD1 might be the D (6 bases). CDR3 length: 15 residues. Trimming shortened V by 4 bases and J by 2 bases, and 15 bases separated the two germline ends. CDR1 is SGDLS, CDR2 YYNGEE, per germline. CDR3 coding DNA: TGTGCCAGCAGCTCACAAGGGGGGGAAAACACTGAAGCTTTCTTT. This codes for CASSSQGGENTEAFF.

Worth noting for this clonotype: This may stem from a read error, because a much larger clone lies one nucleotide away. The chain couples TRBV7-3 to TRBJ1-1; TRBD1 matches 8 bases. This CDR3 spans 15 amino acids. In germline, CDR1 is SGHTA, CDR2 FQGTGA. The CDR3 region has the DNA TGTGCCAGCAGCCTCGGACAGGGAGGCAGCACTGAAGCTCTCTTT. Protein: CASSLGQGGSTEALF.

This clonotype was counted ten times or more. V is TRBV9 and J is TRBJ2-7; TRBD2 agrees at 8 bases. Trimming cost V 3 bases and J 3 bases; bases outside gene matches: 5. The CDR3 length is 14 residues. In germline, CDR1 is SGDLS, CDR2 YYNGEE. CDR3 in amino acids: CASSAGGTSYEQYF. CDR3 DNA: TGTGCCAGCAGCGCCGGGGGGACTAGCTACGAGCAGTACTTC.

Remarks on this clonotype: A much more abundant neighbour one base away suggests this may be a read error. This chain uses TRBV4-3 with TRBJ2-3, with D unclear. This CDR3 contains 15 residues. In germline, CDR1 is LGHNA, CDR2 YSLEER. The CDR3 DNA sequence: TGCGCCGGCAGCCAAGATACCAGCCGCACAGATACGCAGTATTTT. As protein: CAGSQDTSRTDTQYF.

Remarks on this clonotype: This may be a read error, as it is one base from a much larger clone. The genes are TRBV27 and TRBJ1-1; D is possibly TRBD1 (5 bases). With 5 bases removed from V and 6 bases from J, the gap between germline ends came to 16 bases. The CDR3 covers 14 residues. CDR1 is MNHEY and CDR2 is SMNVEV in the germline V gene (reference sequence). The CDR3 DNA reads TGTGCCAGCAGTCTCCGAGAAGGGGCCTCTGAAGCTTTCTTT. Encoded protein: CASSLREGASEAFF.

This clonotype showed up just a few times. This CDR3 is CASSQAPGANTEAFF. CDR3 bases: TGCGCCAGCAGCCAAGCTCCGGGGGCTAACACTGAAGCTTTCTTT. The J gene is TRBJ1-1, the V gene TRBV4-3; possible D gene TRBD1, 6 bases. The CDR3 loop spans 15 amino acids. Trimming removed 1 base at V and 2 bases at J, with 11 bases between. Germline V lookup: CDR1 LGHNA, CDR2 YSLEER.

This rearrangement joins TRBV20-1 to TRBJ2-2; 13 bases agree with TRBD2. The CDR3 spans 19 residues. The germline V gene has CDR1 DFQATT and CDR2 SNEGSKA (reference sequence). Trimming cost V 0 bases and J 7 bases; bases outside gene matches: 14. CDR3 residues: CSARDPGLAGPTQGGELFF. The CDR3 DNA follows: TGCAGTGCTAGAGATCCGGGACTAGCGGGACCAACCCAGGGCGGGGAGCTGTTTTTT.

Note on this clonotype: It may be a read error: a sequence one base away is much more abundant. V and J are TRBV4-3 and TRBJ1-1; a weak D match, TRBD1 (6 bases). Germline values: CDR1 LGHNA, CDR2 YSLEER. The CDR3 loop spans 15 amino acids. Trimming left V 0 bases short and J 4 bases short, with 12 bases between. CDR3 in DNA: TGCGCCAGCAGCCAAGAGGACAGCATGAGCACTGAAGCTTTCTTT. This codes for CASSQEDSMSTEAFF.

CDR3 bases: TGTGCCAGCAGCCCGCCGTTGGCCGAGACCCAGTACTTC. Its protein is CASSPPLAETQYF. V is TRBV3-1 and J is TRBJ2-5; no definite D call. The CDR3 spans 13 residues. Per the germline V gene, CDR1 is LGHDT and CDR2 is YNNKEL (reference sequence). V lost 4 bases, J lost 5 bases, and 11 bases lay in between.

This clonotype was picked up many times. V gene TRBV19 combines with J gene TRBJ2-7; D remains unclear. V shed 0 bases and J shed 0 bases, with 3 bases lying between them. Germline V gene lookup returns CDR1 LNHDA and CDR2 SQIVND (reference sequence). The CDR3 is 13 amino acids. CDR3 sequence: CASSIDPSYEQYF. For the CDR3, the DNA is TGTGCCAGTAGTATAGATCCCTCCTACGAGCAGTACTTC.

This clonotype was seen more than once but under ten times. J is TRBJ2-7 and V is TRBV6-5; TRBD2 matches 10 bases. The CDR3 length is 14 residues. Germline trimming cut 5 bases from V and 2 bases from J; bases unmatched to any gene: 3. The germline gives CDR1 MNHEY, CDR2 SVGAGI. In DNA, the CDR3 is TGTGCCAGCAGTAACGGACTAGCGGCCTACGAGCAGTACTTC. Residues: CASSNGLAAYEQYF.

This clonotype was counted ten times or more. The chain employs TRBV7-9 and TRBJ1-2; TRBD1 might be the D (5 bases). CDR1 and CDR2 (germline): SEHNR, FQNEAQ (reference sequence). The length of the CDR3 is 14 residues. Between the trimmed V and J ends, which lost 1 base and 2 bases, there was a span of 8 bases. The CDR3: CASSLGQPNYGYTF. CDR3 nucleotides: TGTGCCAGCAGCTTAGGACAGCCGAACTATGGCTACACCTTC.

As for this clonotype: At one of its ends the junction is not consistent with the germline gene, which may arise from a read error. V gene TRBV4-3 combines with J gene TRBJ1-1; D may be TRBD1 (5 bases). The germline CDR1 and CDR2 sequences are LGHNA and YSLEER. This CDR3 contains 19 residues. Written as DNA, the CDR3 is TGCGCCAGCAGCCAAGATTACCCCCCATCTACGGGGGAGAACACTGAAGCTTCCTTT. It translates to CASSQDYPPSTGENTEASF.

This clonotype has ten or more counts. The V and J genes are TRBV7-9 and TRBJ2-7; TRBD2 is a possible D gene (5 bases). CDR1 SEHNR and CDR2 FQNEAQ come from the germline V gene (reference sequence). V was cut by 4 bases and J by 7 bases, with 11 bases left in between. There are 12 residues in the CDR3. The CDR3: CASSSLEREQYF. The CDR3 nucleotides are TGTGCCAGCAGCTCCTTAGAGCGGGAGCAGTACTTC. Complete variable domain (other parts from reference TRBV7-9 and TRBJ2-7): DTGVSQNPRHKITKRGQNVTFRCDPISEHNRLYWYRQTLGQGPEFLTYFQNEAQLEKSRLLSDRFSAERPKGSFSTLEIQRTEQGDSAMYLCASSSLEREQYFGPGTRLTVT.

Details on this clonotype: The CDR3 does not close with the conserved phenylalanine or tryptophan, likely indicating a read error. This sequence joins TRBV7-2 and TRBJ2-7; TRBD1 matches 8 bases. The CDR3 runs to 15 residues. J was trimmed by 4 bases and V by 1 base; bases with no gene match: 6. Germline values: CDR1 SGHTA, CDR2 FQGNSA. For the CDR3, the DNA is TGTGCCAGCAGCTTAGGACAGGGGAAGGGGTACGAGCAGTACTCC. It translates to CASSLGQGKGYEQYS.

This clonotype was observed at least ten times. As the CDR3 is not closed by the conserved phenylalanine or tryptophan, this likely results from a read error. The limits of the CDR3 on the DNA are not certain, so only TCRdb's listed CDR3 is given. This chain uses TRBV27 with TRBJ2-3; TRBD2 is taken as the D call from the table, unchecked against the DNA. A total of 13 residues make up the CDR3, ends included. Germline V gives CDR1 MNHEY, CDR2 SMNVEV (reference sequence). The CDR3 region is CASSHSPGLADVL.

This clonotype was found a few times. The chain couples TRBV27 to TRBJ2-7; TRBD2 is a possible D gene (7 bases). The CDR3 has 15 amino acids. The V end was cut by 5 bases, the J end by 6 bases, with 20 bases between. CDR1 is MNHEY, CDR2 SMNVEV, per germline (reference sequence). DNA for the CDR3: TGTGCCAGCAGTGTGGAGGGGGGGGGATTCGGCGAGCAGTACTTC. This translates into CASSVEGGGFGEQYF.